Each of the 32 T cell receptor beta chains below was sequenced from the same sample in a study of blood T cell repertoires in COVID-19. Some clones are missing from TCRdb's copy, which holds only in-frame ones; the method was immunoSEQ multiplex PCR. The table records about 68,000 clones, about nine tenths of them present only once. The sample consisted of peripheral blood. The receptors shown here come from a man aged 25 to 40 with acute or convalescent COVID-19.

This chain connects TRBV10-1 to TRBJ2-7; D perhaps matches TRBD2 (5 bases). CDR1 and CDR2 from the germline V gene are WNHNN and SYGVQD (reference sequence). Trimming took off 5 bases at V and 2 bases at J, with 7 bases between the two ends. This CDR3 is built from 12 residues. CDR3 loop: CASSSGTYEQYF. For the CDR3, the DNA is TGCGCCAGCAGTTCCGGGACCTACGAGCAGTACTTC.

The V and J genes are TRBV3-1 (or the pseudogene TRBV3-2) and TRBJ2-7; D ambiguous. Germline lookup yields CDR1 LGHDT and CDR2 YNNKEL (reference sequence). V was shortened by 2 bases and J by 1 base, with 3 bases between the two germline ends. The CDR3 sequence is 12 residues long. The CDR3, as DNA: TGTGCCAGCAGCCAACGTTCCTACGAGCAGTACTTC. It translates to CASSQRSYEQYF.

This clone has only one observation. The rearrangement joins TRBV27 to TRBJ2-1; 9 nucleotides align to TRBD2. The CDR3 totals 19 residues. Looked up from germline, CDR1 is MNHEY and CDR2 is SMNVEV (reference sequence). J was trimmed by 9 bases and V by 5 bases; bases with no gene match: 23. The CDR3 here is CASSPLIPKTSGPRVEQFF. The CDR3, as DNA: TGTGCCAGCAGTCCGTTAATTCCGAAGACTAGCGGCCCTAGGGTTGAGCAGTTCTTC.

J is TRBJ2-1 and V is TRBV27; 8 bases line up with TRBD2. CDR3 length equals 15 residues. CDR1 MNHEY and CDR2 SMNVEV come from the germline V gene (reference sequence). V lost 0 bases and J lost 7; bases outside the gene matches: 5. CDR3 in DNA: TGTGCCAGCAGTTTATCGGTTAGCGGGGCGAATGAGCAGTTCTTC. Translating it yields CASSLSVSGANEQFF.

In nucleotides, the CDR3 is TGTGCCAGCAGTGCAGGGAACACCATATATTTT. Its protein product is CASSAGNTIYF. The V and J genes are TRBV2 and TRBJ1-3; D is perhaps TRBD1 (5 bases). CDR3 length: 11 residues. CDR1 is SNHLY, CDR2 FYNNEI, per germline. V lost 4 bases and J lost 7, with 5 bases in between.

The V and J genes are TRBV19 and TRBJ1-1, with D perhaps matching TRBD1 (5 bases). This CDR3 is 13 amino acids long. The germline V and J ends were trimmed by 5 bases and 3 bases, with 10 bases remaining between them. CDR1 is LNHDA and CDR2 is SQIVND in the germline V gene (reference sequence). CDR3 bases: TGTGCCAGTAGTTTGCTCAGGGACACTGAAGCTTTCTTT. Its translation: CASSLLRDTEAFF.

CDR3 region: CASSTRRQETQYF. DNA of the CDR3: TGTGCCAGTAGCACTAGACGGCAAGAGACCCAGTACTTC. J is TRBJ2-5 and V is TRBV19; tentative D call: TRBD2 (5 bases). In germline, CDR1 is LNHDA, CDR2 SQIVND (reference sequence). The CDR3 runs 13 residues. V was shortened by 6 bases and J by 2 bases, with 10 bases between the two germline ends.

The gene calls are TRBV24-1 and TRBJ2-3; 7 bases line up with TRBD1. The CDR3 has 16 residues. CDR1 is KGHDR, CDR2 SFDVKD, per germline. After removal of 5 bases from V and 0 bases from J, the junction contained 7 bases not matched to a gene. The CDR3 here is CATSAPGTVSTDTQYF. DNA of the CDR3: TGTGCCACCAGTGCCCCCGGGACAGTGAGCACAGATACGCAGTATTTT.

This clone was recorded once. DNA for the CDR3: TGTGCCAGCAGCTTCAGCGGGAGGCTGCCAGATACGCAGTATTTT. Amino acids: CASSFSGRLPDTQYF. The genes are TRBV5-5 and TRBJ2-3, with 9 bases matching TRBD2. Germline V gene lookup returns CDR1 SGHKS and CDR2 YYEKEE (reference sequence). Germline trimming cut 2 bases from V and 4 bases from J; bases unmatched to any gene: 5. The CDR3 consists of 15 residues.

V usage is TRBV9 and J usage is TRBJ2-1, with 7 bases aligning to TRBD2. The CDR3 covers 18 residues. With V trimmed by 0 bases and J by 7 bases, 16 bases remained unmatched. Germline-derived CDR1 and CDR2 are SGDLS and YYNGEE. The CDR3 coding sequence is TGTGCCAGCAGCGTAGATAGCGGGTCGACGATGGCGACAAATGAGCAGTTCTTC. Amino acid sequence: CASSVDSGSTMATNEQFF.

This sequence joins TRBV29-1 and TRBJ2-3; 7 bases are a match to TRBD2. CDR1 is SQVTM, CDR2 ANQGSEA, per germline. The CDR3 sequence is 15 residues long. With 6 bases clipped from V and 4 bases from J, the junction kept 13 bases outside the gene matches. CDR3 DNA: TGCAGCGTGGGAGTCAGGGCTAGCGGCGCAGATACGCAGTATTTT. Its translation is CSVGVRASGADTQYF.

This rearrangement joins TRBV6-5 to TRBJ1-3; TRBD1 might be the D (5 bases). Trimming took 0 bases from V and 4 from J, leaving 10 bases between them. Germline CDR1 is MNHEY and CDR2 is SVGAGI. The CDR3 is 15 amino acids. CDR3 amino acids: CASSYSIGAGNTIYF. As DNA, the CDR3 is TGTGCCAGCAGTTACTCGATTGGGGCAGGAAACACCATATATTTT.

The genes are TRBV9 and TRBJ2-3; 8 positions match TRBD2. CDR3 size: 16 residues. Germline CDR1 and CDR2: SGDLS and YYNGEE. The V gene end was trimmed by 4 bases and the J gene end by 2 bases; junction bases not matched to a gene: 9. The CDR3 coding sequence is TGTGCCAGCAGCCCTTTCCAGCGGGAGTTCACAGATACGCAGTATTTT. It yields the protein CASSPFQREFTDTQYF.

The J gene is TRBJ1-3, the V gene TRBV4-3; 8 bases map to TRBD1. Germline trimming cut 6 bases from V and 0 bases from J; bases unmatched to any gene: 7. Per germline, CDR1 LGHNA and CDR2 YSLEER. The CDR3 totals 16 residues. CDR3 region: CASSSGTGSSGNTIYF. CDR3 in DNA: TGCGCCAGCAGTTCAGGGACAGGTTCCTCTGGAAACACCATATATTTT.

A note on this clone: The sample carries other DNA sequences with the same CDR3. The CDR3 protein is CASSPTGTGTYEQYF. The CDR3 region has the DNA TGTGCCAGCAGTCCGACCGGGACTGGAACTTACGAGCAGTACTTC. The chain joins TRBV13 to TRBJ2-7; D might be TRBD2 (6 bases). V was pared by 6 bases and J by 4 bases, with 19 bases between. This CDR3 is built from 15 residues. CDR1 and CDR2 from the germline V gene are PRHDT and FYEKMQ (reference sequence).

The chain couples TRBV7-2 to TRBJ2-7; 9 bases agree with TRBD2. The CDR3 runs to 14 residues. CDR1 SGHTA and CDR2 FQGNSA come from the germline V gene. The V and J ends lost 2 bases and 5 bases, in that order; junction bases with no gene match: 4. As DNA, the CDR3 is TGTGCCAGCAGCTTACAGCGGGAGGCCCACGAGCAGTACTTC. This gives the protein CASSLQREAHEQYF.

For this clone: Other DNA sequences in this specimen translate into the identical CDR3. CDR3 loop: CASSLAGGTGELFF. The CDR3, as DNA: TGTGCCAGCAGCTTAGCAGGTGGGACCGGGGAGCTGTTTTTT. The chain is built from TRBV11-3 and TRBJ2-2; D call uncertain. Germline-derived CDR1 and CDR2 are SGHNT and YENEEA. V was trimmed by 1 base and J by 5 bases, leaving 8 bases between them. This CDR3 is built from 14 residues. The full variable domain, rest sourced from reference TRBV11-3 and TRBJ2-2, is EAGVVQSPRYKIIEKKQPVAFWCNPISGHNTLYWYLQNLGQGPELLIRYENEEAVDDSQLPKDRFSAERLKGVDSTLKIQPAELGDSAVYLCASSLAGGTGELFFGEGSRLTVL.

Only a few counts were recorded for this clone. The CDR3 is CSGTRDSSSYNEQFF. The DNA for the CDR3 is TGCAGCGGGACTCGGGACTCGTCCTCCTACAATGAGCAGTTCTTC. The rearrangement uses TRBV29-1 and TRBJ2-1, with D possibly matching TRBD2 (6 bases). Trimming shortened V by 7 bases and J by 0 bases, and 16 bases separated the two germline ends. This CDR3 spans 15 amino acids. Germline V gene lookup returns CDR1 SQVTM and CDR2 ANQGSEA.

The chain is built from TRBV24-1 and TRBJ2-7, with D possibly being TRBD2 (5 bases). This CDR3 is built from 11 residues. The V gene lost 7 bases and the J gene lost 5 bases, with 8 bases spanning the gap. Germline V lookup: CDR1 KGHDR, CDR2 SFDVKD. CDR3 protein: CATRGRDEQYF. The CDR3 DNA sequence: TGTGCCACCAGGGGGAGAGACGAGCAGTACTTC.

The CDR3 nucleotides are TGTGCCAGTAGTATAGGCACGGGAGAGCACTACGAGCAGTACTTC. It translates to CASSIGTGEHYEQYF. V gene TRBV19 combines with J gene TRBJ2-7, with D tentatively TRBD2 (6 bases). Trimming shortened V by 1 base and J by 3 bases, and 13 bases separated the two germline ends. CDR3 length equals 15 residues. Germline V gene lookup returns CDR1 LNHDA and CDR2 SQIVND (reference sequence).

This clone was seen a few times. The chain links TRBV13 to TRBJ2-1, with 10 bases identical to TRBD2. V shed 0 bases, J shed 8 bases, and the junction held 1 base outside the gene matches. Germline-derived CDR1 and CDR2 are PRHDT and FYEKMQ (reference sequence). This CDR3 contains 14 residues. The DNA of the CDR3 is TGTGCCAGCAGCTTAGGGCTAGCGGGAGATGAGCAGTTCTTC. Translating gives CASSLGLAGDEQFF.

This chain connects TRBV12-3 or TRBV12-4 to TRBJ2-7; D not resolved. Trimming shortened V by 5 bases and J by 4 bases, and 9 bases separated the two germline ends. There are 12 residues in the CDR3. The CDR3 DNA sequence: TGTGCCAGCAGTAGACACGGTTACGAGCAGTACTTC. Translating gives CASSRHGYEQYF.

The J gene is TRBJ2-3, the V gene TRBV4-1; D is possibly TRBD2 (5 bases). The CDR3 sequence is 13 residues long. From germline, CDR1 is MGHRA and CDR2 YSYEKL. The V end lost 9 bases, the J end lost 8 bases, and 18 bases lay between the germline ends. As DNA, the CDR3 is TGCGCCAGTGACCCTTCCGGGGTCGGTACGCAGTATTTT. Encoded protein: CASDPSGVGTQYF.

The V call is TRBV6-1, the J call TRBJ1-2; D not resolved. Trimming pared 0 bases from V and 4 bases from J, leaving 18 bases between. Germline V gene data show CDR1 as MNHNS and CDR2 as SASEGT. The CDR3 extends over 17 amino acids. Written as DNA, the CDR3 is TGTGCCAGCAGTGAAGCGCTTCAGGCCACTCGACGCTATGGCTACACCTTC. This sequence encodes CASSEALQATRRYGYTF.

The gene calls are TRBV7-8 and TRBJ1-1; D remains unclear. The CDR3 has 11 residues. Germline loops: CDR1 SGHVS, CDR2 FQNEAQ. V gave up 5 bases and J gave up 11 bases, with 12 bases separating them. CDR3: CASSLGVGAFF. The CDR3 region has the DNA TGTGCCAGCAGCCTGGGAGTGGGGGCTTTCTTT.

This chain links TRBV5-8 with TRBJ1-2, with 9 positions matching TRBD1. Germline CDR1 is SGHTS and CDR2 is YDEGEE. This CDR3 spans 13 amino acids. Trimming took 4 bases from V and 8 from J; bases not matched to a gene: 6. The CDR3 region is CASSPNRGRGYTF. The CDR3, as DNA: TGTGCCAGCAGCCCAAACAGGGGGCGAGGCTACACCTTC.

The rearrangement joins TRBV12-3 or TRBV12-4 to TRBJ1-2; TRBD1 might be the D (6 bases). This CDR3 contains 13 residues. Trimming pared 3 bases from V and 8 bases from J, leaving 13 bases between. CDR3 coding DNA: TGTGCCAGCAGTTTCAGAGGGGGTTTCGGCTACACCTTC. This gives the protein CASSFRGGFGYTF.

This clone appeared a single time. The V gene is TRBV21-1, the J gene TRBJ1-1. TRBV21-1 is tagged as a pseudogene. The CDR3 consists of 14 residues. CDR3 DNA sequence: TGTGCCAGCAGGCGCATCATAGTTCGCACTGAAGCTTTCTTT. Translated, it gives CASRRIIVRTEAFF.

This chain joins TRBV28 and TRBJ2-7; D uncertain. The germline gives CDR1 MDHEN, CDR2 SYDVKM. V gave up 3 bases and J gave up 2 bases, with 5 bases separating them. CDR3 size: 12 residues. CDR3 protein: CASSFATYEQYF. The CDR3 region has the DNA TGTGCCAGCAGTTTCGCGACCTACGAGCAGTACTTC.

The chain joins TRBV28 to TRBJ1-5; 9 bases agree with TRBD1. CDR1 is MDHEN, CDR2 SYDVKM, per germline. V trimming: 3 bases; J trimming: 2 bases; junction bases outside the gene matches: 5. The CDR3 has 16 amino acids. CDR3 amino acids: CASSFIGTGRNQPQHF. The CDR3 DNA sequence: TGTGCCAGCAGTTTTATAGGGACAGGGCGCAATCAGCCCCAGCATTTT.

V and J are TRBV11-2 and TRBJ1-3; a possible D gene is TRBD1 (6 bases). This CDR3 is built from 15 residues. Germline-derived CDR1 and CDR2 are SGHAT and FQNNGV. Trimming pared 8 bases from V and 1 base from J, leaving 15 bases between. The CDR3 here is CASGPDDRSGNTIYF. Written as DNA, the CDR3 is TGTGCCAGCGGACCAGATGACAGGTCTGGAAACACCATATATTTT.

The CDR3 loop is CASSVSPGDIQYF. The CDR3 DNA reads as TGTGCCAGCAGTGTCTCACCGGGGGACATTCAGTACTTC. This chain links TRBV2 with TRBJ2-4, with a possible D match to TRBD2 (6 bases). This CDR3 spans 13 amino acids. V was trimmed by 4 bases and J by 8 bases, leaving 12 bases between them. From germline, CDR1 is SNHLY and CDR2 FYNNEI.